Following are 5 T cell receptor beta chains from one sample sequenced in a study of T cell responses to AZD1222 COVID-19 vaccine. Sequenced by immunoSEQ multiplex PCR; TCRdb stores in-frame clones only, minus some. This sample has approximately 100,000 clones, with about 90% found just once. Specimen: peripheral blood, collected on day 0 of AZD1222 vaccination. All receptors derive from an adult in good health.

The chain has TRBV7-8 and TRBJ1-6; D unresolved. The CDR3 is 17 residues long. Germline V lookup: CDR1 SGHVS, CDR2 FQNEAQ. V shed 6 bases and J shed 0 bases, with 15 bases lying between them. The CDR3 sequence is CASRHLRTSSYNSPLHF. The CDR3 DNA follows: TGTGCCAGCAGACACTTGCGCACGAGCTCCTATAATTCACCCCTCCACTTT. Looking up the rest from reference TRBV7-8 and TRBJ1-6 gives the full variable domain: GAGVSQSPRYKVAKRGQDVALRCDPISGHVSLFWYQQALGQGPEFLTYFQNEAQLDKSGLPSDRFFAERPEGSVSTLKIQRTQQEDSAVYLCASRHLRTSSYNSPLHFGNGTRLTVT.

The rearrangement uses TRBV7-9 and TRBJ2-5; D not certain. V dropped 6 bases and J dropped 1 base, with 3 bases sitting between them. Germline lookup yields CDR1 SEHNR and CDR2 FQNEAQ (reference sequence). The CDR3 totals 11 residues. DNA of the CDR3: TGTGCCAGCAGTCCCCAAGAGACCCAGTACTTC. Amino acid sequence: CASSPQETQYF.

This sequence joins TRBV9 and TRBJ2-7; D remains ambiguous. V shed 0 bases and J shed 6 bases, with 19 bases lying between them. This CDR3 has 16 amino acids. Germline V lookup: CDR1 SGDLS, CDR2 YYNGEE. CDR3 nucleotide sequence: TGTGCCAGCAGCGTAGGTCGGAAACCCAGATTCGGCGAGCAGTACTTC. It translates to CASSVGRKPRFGEQYF. Variable domain in full (rest from reference TRBV9 and TRBJ2-7): DSGVTQTPKHLITATGQRVTLRCSPRSGDLSVYWYQQSLDQGLQFLIQYYNGEERAKGNILERFSAQQFPDLHSELNLSSLELGDSALYFCASSVGRKPRFGEQYFGPGTRLTVT.

V gene TRBV7-9 combines with J gene TRBJ2-5, with TRBD2 as a possible D gene (6 bases). Germline V gene lookup returns CDR1 SEHNR and CDR2 FQNEAQ (reference sequence). This CDR3 is 15 amino acids long. With 6 bases removed from V and 4 bases from J, the gap between germline ends came to 18 bases. Here the CDR3 DNA reads TGTGCCAGCAGTAGGCAGGGACTCGGTCGAGAGACCCAGTACTTC. It specifies CASSRQGLGRETQYF.

This clone was counted only a few times. This chain uses TRBV18 with TRBJ1-1; TRBD1 agrees at 7 bases. J was trimmed by 1 base and V by 4 bases; bases with no gene match: 6. The CDR3 covers 15 residues. Germline V gene sequence: CDR1 KGHSH, CDR2 LQKENI. The CDR3, as DNA: TGTGCCAGCTCACGGAGTAAGGGGGCGAACACTGAAGCTTTCTTT. Translating it yields CASSRSKGANTEAFF.